The present T cell receptor (beta chain) was sequenced within a study of immune characterization of retroperitoneal liposarcoma. The V gene's germline CDR1 is MNHEY and CDR2 SVGEGT. Trimming left V 5 bases short and J 8 bases short, with 9 bases between. The CDR3 consists of 12 residues. MiXCR was run by TCRdb on the PCR reads, yielding one entry per CDR3 protein. The table includes around 11,000 distinct CDR3 sequences, around a third detected once. In this sample, this clonotype turned up many times. V usage is TRBV6-2 or TRBV6-3 and J usage is TRBJ2-2; D unclear. The TCR sequence derives from a male donor with retroperitoneal liposarcoma. Material: tumor tissue. The CDR3 here is CASSLSWGELFF. The CDR3 region has the DNA TGTGCCAGCAGTCTGTCATGGGGGGAGCTGTTTTTT.